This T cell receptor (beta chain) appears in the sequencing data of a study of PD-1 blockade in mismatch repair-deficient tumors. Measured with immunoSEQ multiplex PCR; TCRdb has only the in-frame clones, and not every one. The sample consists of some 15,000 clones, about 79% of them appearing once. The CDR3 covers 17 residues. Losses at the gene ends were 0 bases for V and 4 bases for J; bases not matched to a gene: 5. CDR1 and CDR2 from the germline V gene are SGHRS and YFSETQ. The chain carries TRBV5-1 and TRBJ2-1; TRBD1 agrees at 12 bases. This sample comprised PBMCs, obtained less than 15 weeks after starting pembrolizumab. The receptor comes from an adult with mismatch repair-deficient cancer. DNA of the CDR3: TGCGCCAGCAGCTTGGAAGGGGACAGGGGGCCTTACAATGAGCAGTTCTTC. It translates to CASSLEGDRGPYNEQFF.